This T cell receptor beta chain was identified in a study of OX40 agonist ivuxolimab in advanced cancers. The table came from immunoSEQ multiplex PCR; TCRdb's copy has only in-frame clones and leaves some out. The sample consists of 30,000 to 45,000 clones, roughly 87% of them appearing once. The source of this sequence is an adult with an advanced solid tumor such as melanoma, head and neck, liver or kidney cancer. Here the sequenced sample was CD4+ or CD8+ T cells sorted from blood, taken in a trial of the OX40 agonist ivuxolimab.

The CDR3 reads CACDRGNTEAFF. As DNA, the CDR3 is TGTGCCTGTGACAGGGGGAACACTGAAGCTTTCTTT. This chain joins TRBV30 and TRBJ1-1; 8 bases map to TRBD1. The CDR3 covers 12 residues. V shed 6 bases, J shed 1 base, and the junction held 1 base outside the gene matches. Germline lookup yields CDR1 GTSNPN and CDR2 SVGIG (reference sequence).